Included here is one T cell receptor beta chain sequence, with context. Its antigen is as yet unknown. This sample stems from a study of shared clonotypes between healthy human individuals. The protocol was immunoSEQ multiplex PCR, while the TCRdb copy is restricted to in-frame clones and leaves out a portion. The sample lists about 530,000 clones, roughly 79% occurring once. This CDR3 has 17 amino acids. The germline V gene has CDR1 LGHNA and CDR2 YNFKEQ. With V trimmed by 1 base and J by 7 bases, 10 bases remained unmatched. Regarding the study as a whole: Clonotype sharing among donors was expected to depend on sequencing depth.

The TCR originated in a middle-aged woman in good health. Some clones in this sample may be carry-over from other donors' samples. What was sequenced was PBMCs. This rearrangement joins TRBV4-2 to TRBJ1-3, with 10 bases identical to TRBD1. CDR3 bases: TGTGCCAGCAGCCAAGGTGGGACAGGGGTCCCGTGGAACACCATATATTTT. It yields the protein CASSQGGTGVPWNTIYF.